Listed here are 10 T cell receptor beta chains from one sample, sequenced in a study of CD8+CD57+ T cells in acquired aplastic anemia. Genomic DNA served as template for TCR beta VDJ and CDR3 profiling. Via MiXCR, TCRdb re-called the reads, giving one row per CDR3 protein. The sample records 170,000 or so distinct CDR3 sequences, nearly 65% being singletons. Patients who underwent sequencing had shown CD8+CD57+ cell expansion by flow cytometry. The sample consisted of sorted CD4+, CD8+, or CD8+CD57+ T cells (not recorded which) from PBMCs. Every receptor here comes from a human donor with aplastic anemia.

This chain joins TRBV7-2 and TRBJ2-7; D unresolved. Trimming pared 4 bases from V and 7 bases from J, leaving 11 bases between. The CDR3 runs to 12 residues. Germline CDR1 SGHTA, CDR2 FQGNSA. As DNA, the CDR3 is TGTGCCAGCAGCTCGGACGCTTTGGAGCAGTACTTC. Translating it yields CASSSDALEQYF.

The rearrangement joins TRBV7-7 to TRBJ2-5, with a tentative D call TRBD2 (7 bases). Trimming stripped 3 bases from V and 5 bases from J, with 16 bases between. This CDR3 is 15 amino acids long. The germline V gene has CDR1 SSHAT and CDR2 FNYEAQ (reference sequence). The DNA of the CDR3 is TGTGCCAGCAGCTTGGGGGGGGCGAGAAATGAGACCCAGTACTTC. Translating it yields CASSLGGARNETQYF.

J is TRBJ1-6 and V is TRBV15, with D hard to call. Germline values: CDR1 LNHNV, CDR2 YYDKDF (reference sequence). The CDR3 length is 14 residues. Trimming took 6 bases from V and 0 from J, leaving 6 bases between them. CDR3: CATRASSYNSPLHF. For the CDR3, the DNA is TGTGCCACCAGGGCAAGCTCCTATAATTCACCCCTCCACTTT.

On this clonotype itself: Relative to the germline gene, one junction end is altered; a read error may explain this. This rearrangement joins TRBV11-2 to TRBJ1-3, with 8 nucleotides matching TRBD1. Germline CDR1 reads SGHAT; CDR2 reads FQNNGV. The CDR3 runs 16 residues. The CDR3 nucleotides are TGTGCCAGCAGCGCCCAGGGGGCCAGCTTTGGAGACACCATATATTTT. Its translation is CASSAQGASFGDTIYF.

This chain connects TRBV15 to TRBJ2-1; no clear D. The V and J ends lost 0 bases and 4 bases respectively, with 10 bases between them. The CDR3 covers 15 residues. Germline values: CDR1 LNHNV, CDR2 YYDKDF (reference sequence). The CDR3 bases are TGTGCCACCAGCAGAGATCCGGCCAGGTACAATGAGCAGTTCTTC. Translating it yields CATSRDPARYNEQFF. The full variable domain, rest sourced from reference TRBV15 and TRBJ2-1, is DAMVIQNPRYQVTQFGKPVTLSCSQTLNHNVMYWYQQKSSQAPKLLFHYYDKDFNNEADTPDNFQSRRPNTSFCFLDIRSPGLGDTAMYLCATSRDPARYNEQFFGPGTRLTVL.

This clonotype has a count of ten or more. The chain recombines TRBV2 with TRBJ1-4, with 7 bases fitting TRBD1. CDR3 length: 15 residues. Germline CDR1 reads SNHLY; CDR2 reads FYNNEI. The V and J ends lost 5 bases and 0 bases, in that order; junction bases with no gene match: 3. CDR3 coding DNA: TGTGCCAGCAGTTTACAGGGGACAACTAATGAAAAACTGTTTTTT. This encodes CASSLQGTTNEKLFF. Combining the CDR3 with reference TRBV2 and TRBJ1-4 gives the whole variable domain EPEVTQTPSHQVTQMGQEVILRCVPISNHLYFYWYRQILGQKVEFLVSFYNNEISEKSEIFDDQFSVERPDGSNFTLKIRSTKLEDSAMYFCASSLQGTTNEKLFFGSGTQLSVL.

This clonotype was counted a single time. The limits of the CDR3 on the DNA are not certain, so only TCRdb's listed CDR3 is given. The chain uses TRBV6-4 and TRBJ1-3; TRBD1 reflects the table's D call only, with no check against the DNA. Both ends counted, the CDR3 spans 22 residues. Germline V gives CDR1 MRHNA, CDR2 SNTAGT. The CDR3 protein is CASSDSRGASSTSGRRRNTIYF.

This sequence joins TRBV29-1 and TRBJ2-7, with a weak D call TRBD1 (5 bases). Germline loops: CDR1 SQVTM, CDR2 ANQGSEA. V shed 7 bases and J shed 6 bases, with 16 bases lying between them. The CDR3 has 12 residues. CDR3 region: CSARRQTSEQYF. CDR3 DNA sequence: TGCAGCGCTCGCCGACAGACGAGCGAGCAGTACTTC.

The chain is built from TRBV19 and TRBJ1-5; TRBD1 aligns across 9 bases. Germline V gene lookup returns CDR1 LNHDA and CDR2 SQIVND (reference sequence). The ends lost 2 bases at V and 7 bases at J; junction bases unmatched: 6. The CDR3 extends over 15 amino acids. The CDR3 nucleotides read TGTGCCAGTAGTATACGCGGGACAGGGAACCAGCCCCAGCATTTT. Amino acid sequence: CASSIRGTGNQPQHF.

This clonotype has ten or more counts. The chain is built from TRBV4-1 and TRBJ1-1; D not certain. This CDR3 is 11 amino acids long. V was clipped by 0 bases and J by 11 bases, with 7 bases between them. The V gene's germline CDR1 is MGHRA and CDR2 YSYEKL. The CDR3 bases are TGCGCCAGCAGCCAAGATACGGGGGCTTTCTTT. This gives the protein CASSQDTGAFF.